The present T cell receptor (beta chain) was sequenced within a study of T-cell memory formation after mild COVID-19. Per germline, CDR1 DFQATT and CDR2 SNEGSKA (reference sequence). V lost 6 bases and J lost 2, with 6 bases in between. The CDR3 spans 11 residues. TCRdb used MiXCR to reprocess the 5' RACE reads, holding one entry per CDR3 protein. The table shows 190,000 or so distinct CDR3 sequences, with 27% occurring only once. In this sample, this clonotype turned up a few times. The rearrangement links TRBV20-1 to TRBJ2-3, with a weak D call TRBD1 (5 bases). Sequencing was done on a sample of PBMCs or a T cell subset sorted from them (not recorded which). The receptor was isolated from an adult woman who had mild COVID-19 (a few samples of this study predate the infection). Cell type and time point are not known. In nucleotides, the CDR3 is TGCAGTGCGGACATCACAGATACGCAGTATTTT. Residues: CSADITDTQYF.